This is a list of T cell receptor beta chains from one sample in a study of T cell clonotyping in hematopoietic cell transplantation. Data came from immunoSEQ multiplex PCR; TCRdb stores just in-frame clones and leaves some out. This table has under 15,000 clones, about nine tenths appearing once. The source material was PBMCs, sampled 100 days after allogeneic stem cell transplant. These TCRs come from a female patient aged 50-65 years who had an allogeneic stem cell transplant from an unrelated donor, so the T cells may come from the graft donor. Some clones in this sample may be carry-over from other donors' samples. Each CDR3 is given without its conserved first and last residue. The order of the fields is V gene, J gene, clone size, CDR3 protein. Clone sizes are given selectively: once, few, many, or a class where the clone is expanded.

v_call: TRBV11-2; j_call: TRBJ1-4; clone_size: -; cdr3_aa: ASSLAGRGFEKLF
v_call: TRBV30; j_call: TRBJ2-1; clone_size: -; cdr3_aa: AWRDTTSGEQF
v_call: TRBV30; j_call: TRBJ2-3; clone_size: -; cdr3_aa: AWSSPWTSTDTQY
v_call: TRBV5-6; j_call: TRBJ1-2; clone_size: -; cdr3_aa: ASSGQGAYGYT
v_call: TRBV18; j_call: TRBJ1-1; clone_size: few; cdr3_aa: ASLGQLNTEAF
v_call: TRBV5-1; j_call: TRBJ1-1; clone_size: -; cdr3_aa: ASSFWMNTEAF
v_call: TRBV27; j_call: TRBJ2-4; clone_size: -; cdr3_aa: ASMGLAKNIQY
v_call: TRBV11-2; j_call: TRBJ2-1; clone_size: -; cdr3_aa: ASSLREANEQF
v_call: TRBV10-3; j_call: TRBJ2-1; clone_size: -; cdr3_aa: AISGGGRSSYNEQF
v_call: TRBV20-1; j_call: TRBJ2-1; clone_size: -; cdr3_aa: SASEYNEQF
v_call: TRBV18; j_call: TRBJ1-5; clone_size: -; cdr3_aa: ASSPEGVQPQH
v_call: TRBV19; j_call: TRBJ2-7; clone_size: -; cdr3_aa: ASSIGLNSEQY
v_call: TRBV11-3; j_call: TRBJ1-2; clone_size: -; cdr3_aa: ASSLGGEDGYT
v_call: TRBV28; j_call: TRBJ1-1; clone_size: -; cdr3_aa: ASSSPGGNTEAF
v_call: TRBV30; j_call: TRBJ1-1; clone_size: once; cdr3_aa: AQTTGTGNTEAF
v_call: TRBV5-1; j_call: TRBJ2-7; clone_size: -; cdr3_aa: ASSLSGAATYEQY
v_call: TRBV6-5; j_call: TRBJ2-7; clone_size: -; cdr3_aa: ASTRSDSYEQY
v_call: TRBV11-3; j_call: TRBJ2-3; clone_size: -; cdr3_aa: ASSDRGSTDTQY
v_call: TRBV29-1; j_call: TRBJ1-1; clone_size: -; cdr3_aa: SVEGLTGIAEAF
v_call: TRBV21-1; j_call: TRBJ1-1; clone_size: few; cdr3_aa: ASSKVMSEAF
v_call: TRBV30; j_call: TRBJ2-3; clone_size: -; cdr3_aa: ACTGQFVNTQY
v_call: TRBV7-2; j_call: TRBJ1-1; clone_size: -; cdr3_aa: ASSLGGAGESNTEAF
v_call: TRBV27; j_call: TRBJ1-2; clone_size: -; cdr3_aa: ASRSNGRINYGYT
v_call: TRBV20-1; j_call: TRBJ2-7; clone_size: -; cdr3_aa: SAPGRGEQY
v_call: TRBV29-1; j_call: TRBJ1-2; clone_size: -; cdr3_aa: SVELGAESYT
v_call: TRBV19; j_call: TRBJ1-4; clone_size: -; cdr3_aa: ASSIQRNSGTNEKLF